This T cell receptor (beta chain) was profiled in a study of T cell changes during pregnancy in multiple sclerosis. Using immunoSEQ multiplex PCR, the repertoire was profiled, and TCRdb retains in-frame clones only, with some absent. The table shows 50,000 or so clones, with 93% occurring only once. Germline CDR1 SQVTM, CDR2 ANQGSEA. The CDR3 contains 12 residues. After removal of 6 bases from V and 15 bases from J, the junction contained 9 bases not matched to a gene. The chain carries TRBV29-1 and TRBJ2-1, with 12 bases fitting TRBD2. This TCR came from a female donor with multiple sclerosis, enrolled in a pregnancy study. The sample consisted of peripheral blood, taken in the second trimester of pregnancy. The chain's CDR3 is CSVGRLAGDLFF. The CDR3 DNA is TGCAGCGTGGGGCGACTAGCGGGAGATCTGTTCTTC.